This T cell receptor beta chain was captured by sequencing in a study of T cell repertoires in cytomegalovirus infection. Overall study: The public TCR beta signatures pointed to both CMV infection and matching HLA type.

As concerns this clonotype: Its antigen is undetermined.

MiXCR, run by TCRdb on the reads, gives a single entry per CDR3 protein. This table has about 63,000 distinct CDR3 sequences, 20% appearing once. CDR1 and CDR2 (germline): MNHNS, SASEGT. Trimming at V came to 0 bases and at J to 4 bases, leaving 3 bases not matched to a gene. The CDR3 loop spans 15 amino acids. The chain joins TRBV6-1 to TRBJ2-3; 8 bases line up with TRBD2. This sample comprised CD8+ T cells from cultured PBMCs, obtained from culture after CMV antigen stimulation. This TCR came from a human donor in good health (CMV status not recorded). Some clones in this sample may be carry-over from other donors' samples. DNA of the CDR3: TGTGCCAGCAGTGAAGCTAGCGGGGAGGCAGATACGCAGTATTTT. Translated, it gives CASSEASGEADTQYF.